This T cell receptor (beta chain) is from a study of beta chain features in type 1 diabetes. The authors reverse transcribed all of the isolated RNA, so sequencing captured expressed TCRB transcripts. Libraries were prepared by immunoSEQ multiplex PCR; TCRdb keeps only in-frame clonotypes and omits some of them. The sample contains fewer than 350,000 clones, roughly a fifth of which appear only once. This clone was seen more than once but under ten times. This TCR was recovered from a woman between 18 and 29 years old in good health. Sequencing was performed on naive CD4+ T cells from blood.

CDR3 coding DNA: TGTGCCAGCAGTGAGACGGACAGGGAGAGAACTTTCTTT. The encoded protein is CASSETDRERTFF. The chain couples TRBV2 to TRBJ1-1; TRBD1 agrees at 8 bases. Losses at the gene ends were 3 bases for V and 12 bases for J; bases not matched to a gene: 9. CDR1 and CDR2 from the germline V gene are SNHLY and FYNNEI. This CDR3 has 13 amino acids.